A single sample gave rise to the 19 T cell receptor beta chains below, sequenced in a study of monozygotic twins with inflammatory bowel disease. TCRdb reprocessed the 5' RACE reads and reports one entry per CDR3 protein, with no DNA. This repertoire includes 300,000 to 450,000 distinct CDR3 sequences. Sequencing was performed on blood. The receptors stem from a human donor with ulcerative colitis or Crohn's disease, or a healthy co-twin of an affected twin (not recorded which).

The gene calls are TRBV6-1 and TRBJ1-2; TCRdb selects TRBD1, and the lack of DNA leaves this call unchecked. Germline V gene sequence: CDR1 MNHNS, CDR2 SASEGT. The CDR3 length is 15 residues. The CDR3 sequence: CASRTQGKGSYGYTF.

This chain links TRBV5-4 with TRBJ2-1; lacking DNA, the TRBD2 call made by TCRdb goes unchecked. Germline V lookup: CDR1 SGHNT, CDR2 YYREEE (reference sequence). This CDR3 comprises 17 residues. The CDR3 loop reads CASWGGSGGPGYNEQFF. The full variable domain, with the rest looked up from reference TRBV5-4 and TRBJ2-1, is ETGVTQSPTHLIKTRGQQVTLRCSSQSGHNTVSWYQQALGQGPQFIFQYYREEENGRGNFPPRFSGLQFPNYSSELNVNALELDDSALYLCASWGGSGGPGYNEQFFGPGTRLTVL.

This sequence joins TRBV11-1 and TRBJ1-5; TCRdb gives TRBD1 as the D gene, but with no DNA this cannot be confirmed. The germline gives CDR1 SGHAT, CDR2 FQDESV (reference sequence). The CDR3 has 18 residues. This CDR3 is CASSLDPRAGEDNQPQHF.

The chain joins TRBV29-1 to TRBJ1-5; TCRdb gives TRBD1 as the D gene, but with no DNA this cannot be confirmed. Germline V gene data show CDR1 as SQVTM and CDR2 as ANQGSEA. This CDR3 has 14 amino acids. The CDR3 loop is CSVGSGYPNQPQHF.

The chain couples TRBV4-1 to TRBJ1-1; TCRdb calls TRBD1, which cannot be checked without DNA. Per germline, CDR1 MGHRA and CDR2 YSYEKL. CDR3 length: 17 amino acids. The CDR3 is CASSHVDMGIMNTEAFF.

This chain's CDR3 is CSALPGADQTYEQYF. The chain recombines TRBV20-1 with TRBJ2-7; no DNA is available, so the TRBD1 call from TCRdb remains unchecked. Germline CDR1 is DFQATT and CDR2 is SNEGSKA (reference sequence). The CDR3 covers 15 residues.

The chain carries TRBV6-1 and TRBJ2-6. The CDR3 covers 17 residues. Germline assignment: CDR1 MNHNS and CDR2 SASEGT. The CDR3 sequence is CASSRQPLLSGANVLTF.

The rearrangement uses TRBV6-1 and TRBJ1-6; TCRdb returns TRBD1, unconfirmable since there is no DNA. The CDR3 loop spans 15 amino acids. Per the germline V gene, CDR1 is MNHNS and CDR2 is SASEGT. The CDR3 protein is CASSHQTGYNSPLHF.

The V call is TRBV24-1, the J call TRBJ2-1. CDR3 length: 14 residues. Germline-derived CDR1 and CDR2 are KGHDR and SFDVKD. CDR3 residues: CATSDLVRVNEQFF.

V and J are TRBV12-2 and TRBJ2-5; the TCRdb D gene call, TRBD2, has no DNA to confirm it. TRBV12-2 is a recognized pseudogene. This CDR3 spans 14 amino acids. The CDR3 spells CASRLEGAQETQYF.

The CDR3 is CASSFAASTGTNNAEAFF. V gene TRBV12-3 or TRBV12-4 combines with J gene TRBJ1-1. The CDR3 totals 18 residues.

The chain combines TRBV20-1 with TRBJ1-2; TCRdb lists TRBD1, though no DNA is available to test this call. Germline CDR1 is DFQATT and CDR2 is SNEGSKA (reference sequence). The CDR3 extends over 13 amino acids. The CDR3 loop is CSARGRQGSFWTF.

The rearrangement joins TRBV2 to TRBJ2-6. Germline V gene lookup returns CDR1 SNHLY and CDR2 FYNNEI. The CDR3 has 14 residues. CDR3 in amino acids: CASSPQSGANVLTF.

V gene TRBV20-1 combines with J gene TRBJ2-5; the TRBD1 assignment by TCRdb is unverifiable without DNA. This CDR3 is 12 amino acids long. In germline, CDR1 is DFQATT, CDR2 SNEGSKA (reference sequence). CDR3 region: CSARMGAETQYF.

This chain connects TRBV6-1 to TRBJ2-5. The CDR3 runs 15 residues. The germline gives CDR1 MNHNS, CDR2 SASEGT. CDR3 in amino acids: CASSESGYDQETQYF.

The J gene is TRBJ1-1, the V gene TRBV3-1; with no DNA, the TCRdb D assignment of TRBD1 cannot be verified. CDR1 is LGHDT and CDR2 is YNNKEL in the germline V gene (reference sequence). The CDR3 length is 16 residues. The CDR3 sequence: CASRPQGGEKNTEAFF.

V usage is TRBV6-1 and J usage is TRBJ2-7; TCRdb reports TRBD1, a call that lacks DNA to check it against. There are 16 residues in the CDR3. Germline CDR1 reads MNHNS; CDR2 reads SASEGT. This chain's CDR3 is CASSNPRRGVRSEQYF.

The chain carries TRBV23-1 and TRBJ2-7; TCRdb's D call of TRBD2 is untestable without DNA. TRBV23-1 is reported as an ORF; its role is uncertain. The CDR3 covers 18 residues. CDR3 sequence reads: CASSQSTEDGVVIYEQYF.

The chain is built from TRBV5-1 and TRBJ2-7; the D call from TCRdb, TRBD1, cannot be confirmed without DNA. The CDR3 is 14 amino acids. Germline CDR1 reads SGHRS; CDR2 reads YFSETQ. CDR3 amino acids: CASSEQGRSYEQYF. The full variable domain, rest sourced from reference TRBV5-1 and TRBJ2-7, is KAGVTQTPRYLIKTRGQQVTLSCSPISGHRSVSWYQQTPGQGLQFLFEYFSETQRNKGNFPGRFSGRQFSNSRSEMNVSTLELGDSALYLCASSEQGRSYEQYFGPGTRLTVT.